This is a list of T cell receptor beta chains from one sample in a study of blood T cell repertoires in COVID-19. The assay was immunoSEQ multiplex PCR, and TCRdb's table has in-frame clones only and misses some. The data contain about 410,000 clones, 70% to 90% of them seen just once; the ten biggest clones take up 1.5% to 1.8%. Sequencing used peripheral blood. These receptors came from a woman in her 40s with COVID-19, enrolled during active disease. Each CDR3 is given with its conserved first and last residue. The order of the fields is D gene, clone size, J gene, V gene, CDR3 protein, CDR3 DNA. A D gene is named only where the DNA matches it firmly. Expanded clones are given a class, and other clones once, few, many or no size at all.

- | - | TRBJ1-6 | TRBV6-5 | CASRMSLSDSPLHF | TGTGCCAGCAGGATGAGCCTATCGGATTCACCCCTCCACTTT
- | once | TRBJ2-3 | TRBV27 | CASSSIPDTQYF | TGTGCCAGCAGTTCAATCCCAGATACGCAGTATTTT
- | few | TRBJ2-7 | TRBV28 | CASRDRTTNYEQYF | TGTGCCAGCAGGGATAGGACTACCAACTACGAGCAGTACTTC
- | - | TRBJ1-1 | TRBV19 | CASSVNRDTEAFF | TGTGCCAGTAGTGTTAACAGGGACACTGAAGCTTTCTTT
- | - | TRBJ1-4 | TRBV27 | CASSDFGREKLFF | TGTGCCAGCAGCGACTTCGGGAGGGAAAAACTGTTTTTT
- | - | TRBJ1-5 | TRBV9 | CASSGGLSNQPQHF | TGTGCCAGCAGTGGGGGACTTAGCAATCAGCCCCAGCATTTT
- | - | TRBJ2-3 | TRBV4-3 | CASSQDFSGAGTDTQYF | TGCGCCAGCAGCCAAGATTTCTCAGGGGCCGGCACAGATACGCAGTATTTT
TRBD1 | - | TRBJ1-5 | TRBV4-1 | CASSPLGQGRKPQHF | TGCGCCAGCAGCCCCCTCGGACAGGGGAGGAAGCCCCAGCATTTT
- | - | TRBJ1-1 | TRBV18 | CASSAQGHAEAFF | TGTGCCAGCTCCGCTCAGGGGCATGCTGAAGCTTTCTTT
TRBD1 | - | TRBJ1-4 | TRBV9 | CASSSGQGWTEKLFF | TGTGCCAGCAGCTCGGGACAGGGTTGGACTGAAAAACTGTTTTTT
- | - | TRBJ2-1 | TRBV6-5 | CASSYSLARQGEQFF | TGTGCCAGCAGTTACAGTCTAGCGAGGCAAGGTGAGCAGTTCTTC
- | - | TRBJ1-2 | TRBV6-5 | CATSGVDKEDGYTF | TGTGCCACATCCGGGGTAGATAAGGAGGATGGCTACACCTTC
- | few | TRBJ1-3 | TRBV5-1 | CASSLEGSSGNTIYF | TGCGCCAGCAGCTTGGAAGGGAGCTCTGGAAACACCATATATTTT
- | - | TRBJ1-1 | TRBV12-2 | CASRFPGIGYTEAFF | TGTGCAAGTCGCTTTCCAGGGATCGGGTACACTGAAGCTTTCTTT
TRBD2 | - | TRBJ2-1 | TRBV19 | CASSIDLVGGSLFF | TGTGCCAGTAGTATAGATCTCGTCGGGGGGTCCCTGTTCTTC
- | once | TRBJ2-5 | TRBV28 | CASSTHGTLQETQYF | TGTGCCAGCAGCACGCATGGGACACTTCAAGAGACCCAGTACTTC
- | - | TRBJ2-7 | TRBV30 | CAWSVLSRWSSYEQYF | TGTGCCTGGAGTGTACTAAGCCGGTGGAGCTCCTACGAGCAGTACTTC
- | - | TRBJ2-1 | TRBV6-5 | CASSSEVYEQFF | TGTGCCAGCAGTTCCGAGGTATACGAGCAGTTCTTC
- | - | TRBJ1-1 | TRBV15 | CATSRVDSGGEAFF | TGTGCCACCAGCAGAGTGGACAGTGGGGGTGAAGCTTTCTTT
- | - | TRBJ1-1 | TRBV7-2 | CASFPFPRGGYTEAFF | TGTGCCAGCTTTCCCTTCCCCAGGGGTGGTTATACTGAAGCTTTCTTT
TRBD1 | - | TRBJ2-2 | TRBV9 | CASSVGTGFPGELFF | TGTGCCAGCAGCGTGGGGACAGGGTTCCCCGGGGAGCTGTTTTTT
- | - | TRBJ1-2 | TRBV6-1 | CASSENGRGTYGYTF | TGTGCCAGCAGTGAAAACGGCAGGGGTACCTATGGCTACACCTTC
- | - | TRBJ1-5 | TRBV5-7 | CARDDRSNQPQHF | TGTGCCAGAGATGACAGGTCCAATCAGCCCCAGCATTTT
- | - | TRBJ1-1 | TRBV7-2 | CASSGGSGTYTEAFF | TGTGCCAGCAGCGGAGGCTCCGGGACTTACACTGAAGCTTTCTTT
TRBD1 | - | TRBJ2-3 | TRBV6-2/TRBV6-3 | CASSPGTGGSFGTDTQYF | TGTGCCAGCAGCCCCGGGACAGGGGGGAGTTTCGGCACAGATACGCAGTATTTT
- | - | TRBJ1-6 | TRBV5-1 | CASSLAVQDNSPLHF | TGCGCCAGCAGCTTGGCGGTACAGGATAATTCACCCCTCCACTTT
- | - | TRBJ1-2 | TRBV30 | CAWSADRTGYTF | TGTGCCTGGAGTGCCGACAGAACTGGCTACACCTTC
TRBD1 | - | TRBJ1-1 | TRBV5-1 | CASSLGQGEAFF | TGCGCCAGCAGCCTAGGACAGGGAGAAGCTTTCTTT
- | - | TRBJ1-2 | TRBV9 | CASSVAGSGSYGYTF | TGTGCCAGCAGCGTAGCTGGTTCAGGAAGCTATGGCTACACCTTC
- | - | TRBJ2-1 | TRBV4-3 | CASSQGTTPNEQFF | TGCGCCAGCAGCCAAGGGACTACGCCTAATGAGCAGTTCTTC